A single sample gave rise to the 28 T cell receptor beta chains below, sequenced in a study of T cells in Graves' hyperthyroidism and ophthalmopathy. What was amplified from RNA transcripts were TCR beta CDR3 regions. HTBI primers were the set used in a first-round RT-PCR of the TCR CDR3. One entry per CDR3 protein, called by TCRdb with MiXCR from the multiplex PCR reads. The sample carries hundreds of thousands of distinct CDR3 sequences, roughly 46% recorded once. Sequencing was carried out using peripheral blood or thyroid tissue (not recorded which). The receptor source for this set is a woman aged 18-29 years with Graves' hyperthyroidism.

Points on this clonotype: Its ends do not fully match the called genes, so a read error is possible. V usage is TRBV7-2 and J usage is TRBJ2-7; possibly TRBD1 for D (6 bases). CDR1 and CDR2 from the germline V gene are SGHTA and FQGNSA. The CDR3 has 16 amino acids. The CDR3 DNA is TGTGCCGGCAGCTCACGACAAACGACAGGCTCCTACGAGCAGTACTTC. Protein product: CAGSSRQTTGSYEQYF.

V usage is TRBV5-1 and J usage is TRBJ1-3, with TRBD1 as a possible D gene (6 bases). Germline assignment: CDR1 SGHRS and CDR2 YFSETQ. CDR3 length: 15 residues. Deletions cut 5 bases from V and 7 bases from J, with 19 bases between. The CDR3 region has the DNA TGCGCCAGCAGGTGGGGGCAGGTTCCCCCGAACACCATATATTTT. Protein: CASRWGQVPPNTIYF.

This chain joins TRBV7-7 and TRBJ2-5; D ambiguous. V was trimmed by 1 base and J by 7 bases, leaving 10 bases between them. The CDR3 has 13 residues. Germline assignment: CDR1 SSHAT and CDR2 FNYEAQ (reference sequence). The CDR3 loop reads CASSLVETGTQYF. Written as DNA, the CDR3 is TGTGCCAGCAGCTTAGTTGAGACGGGGACCCAGTACTTC.

The chain carries TRBV2 and TRBJ1-6; D is undetermined. Germline CDR1 reads SNHLY; CDR2 reads FYNNEI. V dropped 1 base and J dropped 3 bases, with 7 bases sitting between them. The CDR3 spans 15 residues. Here the CDR3 reads CASSEDGYYNSPLHF. DNA for the CDR3: TGTGCCAGCAGTGAAGATGGGTACTATAATTCACCCCTCCACTTT.

This clonotype showed up many times. This chain joins TRBV29-1 and TRBJ1-1, with 7 bases aligning to TRBD1. CDR1 and CDR2 from the germline V gene are SQVTM and ANQGSEA. The CDR3 totals 13 residues. V lost 3 bases to trimming and J lost 5 bases; unmatched junction nucleotides: 6. CDR3 bases: TGCAGCGTTGAGAGGGGGCAAATGACTGAAGCTTTCTTT. Amino acids: CSVERGQMTEAFF.

The chain joins TRBV9 to TRBJ1-4; D is unclear. The CDR3 length is 14 residues. The V gene lost 3 bases and the J gene lost 8 bases, with 14 bases spanning the gap. CDR1 is SGDLS and CDR2 is YYNGEE in the germline V gene. CDR3 nucleotide sequence: TGTGCCAGCAGCGCAGGTGGCAGCTGGGAAAAACTGTTTTTT. Translated, it gives CASSAGGSWEKLFF.

This clonotype occurred a few times. V and J are TRBV20-1 and TRBJ2-7; TRBD1 might be the D (6 bases). CDR1 is DFQATT, CDR2 SNEGSKA, per germline (reference sequence). The CDR3 has 15 amino acids. V dropped 3 bases and J dropped 4 bases, with 19 bases sitting between them. The CDR3 loop is CSASRSDRYQYEQYF. Written as DNA, the CDR3 is TGCAGTGCTAGCCGATCAGACAGGTATCAGTACGAGCAGTACTTC.

This chain links TRBV29-1 with TRBJ1-2; D not resolved. CDR1 and CDR2 (germline): SQVTM, ANQGSEA. The CDR3 consists of 13 residues. V gave up 1 base and J gave up 0 bases, with 6 bases separating them. CDR3 sequence: CSVEGRPNYGYTF. DNA of the CDR3: TGCAGCGTTGAAGGGCGCCCTAACTATGGCTACACCTTC.

The chain employs TRBV5-5 and TRBJ1-2; 7 positions match TRBD1. CDR1 is SGHKS, CDR2 YYEKEE, per germline (reference sequence). The CDR3 is 16 amino acids. The trim removed 8 bases at V and 2 bases at J, leaving 15 bases unmatched. The CDR3 loop reads CASCITGETQNYGYTF. CDR3 coding DNA: TGTGCCAGTTGCATAACAGGGGAGACCCAAAACTATGGCTACACCTTC.

A single count supports this clonotype. A much larger clone is a single base away; this may be a read error. J is TRBJ1-2 and V is TRBV10-3; unclear D gene. The CDR3 consists of 12 residues. The germline gives CDR1 ENHRY, CDR2 SYGVKD. Trimming removed 7 bases from V and 9 bases from J, with 15 bases in between. The CDR3 spells CAITTGELSYTF. Written as DNA, the CDR3 is TGTGCCATCACAACTGGGGAGTTGAGCTACACCTTC.

About this clonotype: One end of the junction does not line up with germline, which may come from a read error. J is TRBJ2-5 and V is TRBV7-6, with 7 bases matching TRBD1. Germline CDR1 is SGHVS and CDR2 is FNYEAQ. CDR3 length: 13 residues. The CDR3 spells CASSTRQGMTPYF. CDR3 DNA: TGCGCCAGCAGCACGCGACAGGGAATGACCCCGTACTTC.

This clonotype has at least ten counts. The chain recombines TRBV29-1 with TRBJ1-4; no clear D. With 4 bases removed from V and 12 bases from J, the gap between germline ends came to 18 bases. Per germline, CDR1 SQVTM and CDR2 ANQGSEA. The CDR3 runs to 13 residues. The CDR3 DNA reads TGCAGCGTTGTAGAGTGGGAATCAAATGAACTGTTTTTT. It yields the protein CSVVEWESNELFF.

This clonotype has at least ten counts. The chain employs TRBV10-3 and TRBJ2-7; the D gene is possibly TRBD2 (5 bases). This CDR3 is built from 13 residues. V lost 7 bases and J lost 1, with 11 bases in between. Germline CDR1 is ENHRY and CDR2 is SYGVKD. The CDR3 region has the DNA TGTGCCATCACCGGGAAGGATTCCTACGAGCAGTACTTC. Its protein is CAITGKDSYEQYF.

This chain links TRBV25-1 with TRBJ2-7; maybe TRBD2 (5 bases). This CDR3 region has 13 residues. The germline V gene encodes CDR1 MGHDK and CDR2 SYGVNS. Trimming stripped 0 bases from V and 7 bases from J, with 10 bases between. The CDR3 reads CASSEYGVAEQYF. DNA for the CDR3: TGTGCCAGCAGTGAATATGGGGTAGCGGAGCAGTACTTC.

This clonotype has only one observation. This chain connects TRBV29-1 to TRBJ2-7, with D perhaps being TRBD1 or TRBD2 (6 bases each). Germline assignment: CDR1 SQVTM and CDR2 ANQGSEA. The V and J ends lost 4 bases and 0 bases respectively, with 16 bases between them. The CDR3 covers 15 residues. CDR3 nucleotides: TGCAGCGTTGCCCCCTTAGGGGGGAGCTCCTACGAGCAGTACTTC. The encoded protein is CSVAPLGGSSYEQYF.

This rearrangement joins TRBV7-2 to TRBJ1-1; D gene ambiguous. Trimming left V 5 bases short and J 0 bases short, with 10 bases between. The CDR3 runs to 14 residues. CDR1 is SGHTA, CDR2 FQGNSA, per germline. The CDR3 is CASSPRVVNTEAFF. DNA for the CDR3: TGTGCCAGCAGCCCCCGGGTGGTGAACACTGAAGCTTTCTTT.

The rearrangement joins TRBV7-3 to TRBJ1-3; D perhaps matches TRBD1 (6 bases). Germline CDR1 reads SGHTA; CDR2 reads FQGTGA. V lost 4 bases to trimming and J lost 4 bases, with 14 bases between them. The CDR3 is 15 residues long. The CDR3 reads CASSSGGGGGNTIYF. The CDR3, as DNA: TGTGCCAGCAGCTCGGGGGGCGGTGGAGGAAACACCATATATTTT.

About this clonotype itself: A junction boundary mismatches the germline segment, possibly from a read error. The chain couples TRBV2 to TRBJ2-1; D is possibly TRBD1 or TRBD2 (5 bases each). This CDR3 is 12 amino acids long. In germline, CDR1 is SNHLY, CDR2 FYNNEI. CDR3 loop: CARGELYNEQLF. In DNA, the CDR3 is TGTGCCAGGGGGGAATTATACAATGAGCAGCTCTTC.

This clonotype turned up a few times. This chain connects TRBV7-8 to TRBJ2-5, with no clear D. The CDR3 runs 13 residues. V lost 5 bases, J lost 4 bases, and 11 bases lay in between. The germline V gene has CDR1 SGHVS and CDR2 FQNEAQ. DNA of the CDR3: TGTGCCAGCAGCCAAGGGCCGGGAGAGACCCAGTACTTC. Translating it yields CASSQGPGETQYF.

On this clonotype: This sequence may be a read error, since a much larger clone differs from it by one base. The conserved phenylalanine or tryptophan is not found at the CDR3 terminus, so this likely reflects a read error. The chain uses TRBV2 and TRBJ2-7, with unresolved D. This CDR3 region has 13 residues. Germline-derived CDR1 and CDR2 are SNHLY and FYNNEI. V lost 6 bases, J lost 0 bases, and 9 bases lay in between. CDR3 in DNA: TGTGCCAGCAGCTTCGTTGACTCCTACGAGCAGTACTCC. It encodes CASSFVDSYEQYS.

The chain joins TRBV5-1 to TRBJ2-7; 14 bases line up with TRBD2. V gave up 4 bases and J gave up 2 bases; unmatched junction bases: 5. This CDR3 is built from 16 residues. Germline assignment: CDR1 SGHRS and CDR2 YFSETQ. The CDR3 protein is CASSVGLAGVTYEQYF. The CDR3 nucleotides are TGCGCCAGCAGCGTGGGACTAGCGGGAGTCACCTACGAGCAGTACTTC.

This clonotype was observed many times. The chain uses TRBV24-1 and TRBJ1-2; D unresolved. Trimming left V 4 bases short and J 4 bases short, with 6 bases between. CDR1 KGHDR and CDR2 SFDVKD come from the germline V gene. The CDR3 sequence is 12 residues long. CDR3 residues: CATSDGVYGYTF. The CDR3 nucleotides are TGTGCCACCAGTGACGGAGTCTATGGCTACACCTTC.

Ten or more counts support this clonotype. The chain has TRBV2 and TRBJ2-7, with 7 bases fitting TRBD2. J was trimmed by 0 bases and V by 3 bases; bases with no gene match: 2. The CDR3 covers 14 residues. Germline V CDR1 and CDR2: SNHLY, FYNNEI. CDR3 in amino acids: CASSDASGSYEQYF. The CDR3, as DNA: TGTGCCAGCAGTGACGCTAGCGGCTCCTACGAGCAGTACTTC.

V gene TRBV6-6 combines with J gene TRBJ1-1, with D perhaps TRBD1 (5 bases). The V and J ends lost 8 bases and 10 bases respectively, with 14 bases between them. Germline CDR1 MNHNY, CDR2 SVGAGI (reference sequence). This CDR3 contains 11 residues. The CDR3 DNA reads as TGTGCCAGCGGTGGGGACGGAGGAGCTTTCTTT. Translating gives CASGGDGGAFF.

About this clonotype itself: Mismatch with germline at one junction end may stem from a read error. V and J are TRBV7-2 and TRBJ2-7; TRBD2 matches at 9 bases. The CDR3 covers 11 residues. From germline, CDR1 is SGHTA and CDR2 FQGNSA. In nucleotides, the CDR3 is TGTGCCAGCAGCTTTAGCGGGAGTTTAGACTTC. As protein: CASSFSGSLDF.

V usage is TRBV2 and J usage is TRBJ2-5, with 10 bases identical to TRBD1. This CDR3 comprises 15 residues. CDR1 SNHLY and CDR2 FYNNEI come from the germline V gene. V was clipped by 6 bases and J by 9 bases; unmatched bases: 13. CDR3 nucleotide sequence: TGTGCCAGCAGCCGGGGACAGGGGATCAATCAGCCCCAGTACTTC. This translates into CASSRGQGINQPQYF.

This clonotype was observed a handful of times. This chain connects TRBV7-8 to TRBJ2-2; 7 nucleotides align to TRBD2. With V trimmed by 5 bases and J by 5 bases, 8 bases remained unmatched. Per germline, CDR1 SGHVS and CDR2 FQNEAQ. The CDR3 runs 15 residues. This chain's CDR3 is CASSPGSSGTGELFF. CDR3 sequence (DNA): TGTGCCAGCAGCCCAGGGAGTAGCGGGACCGGGGAGCTGTTTTTT.

This clonotype was observed many times. This sequence joins TRBV7-2 and TRBJ2-5, with 9 nucleotides matching TRBD1. Germline V gene sequence: CDR1 SGHTA, CDR2 FQGNSA. The V segment lost 7 bases and the J segment 4 bases; nucleotides outside the gene matches: 7. The CDR3 extends over 14 amino acids. The CDR3 reads CASTRGTGRETQYF. CDR3 DNA: TGTGCCAGCACCAGAGGGACAGGGCGAGAGACCCAGTACTTC.